The rows below give T cell receptor beta chains drawn from one sample of a study of blood T cell repertoires in COVID-19. TCRdb's copy holds only in-frame clones and misses some; the assay was immunoSEQ multiplex PCR. The sample records about 180,000 clones, roughly 82% being singletons. The sample was PBMCs or T cells enriched from blood (not recorded which). These receptors originate from a woman aged 25 to 39 who had recovered from COVID-19. CDR3s include the opening cysteine and the closing phenylalanine or tryptophan. Fields, in order: D gene, clone size, V gene, J gene, CDR3 protein, CDR3 DNA. The D gene is left open where the match is weak. Some rows mark clone size as missing; the rest say once, few, many or name a class of expanded clone.

d_gene: NA
abundance: few
v_gene: TRBV3-1/TRBV3-2
j_gene: TRBJ2-7
CDR3aa: CASSPPLGGNEQYF
CDR3nt: TGTGCCAGCAGCCCCCCCCTAGGAGGGAACGAGCAGTACTTC

d_gene: TRBD1
abundance: NA
v_gene: TRBV4-1
j_gene: TRBJ1-2
CDR3aa: CASSQVYTGVANYGYTF
CDR3nt: TGCGCCAGCAGCCAAGTGTATACAGGGGTAGCTAACTATGGCTACACCTTC

d_gene: NA
abundance: NA
v_gene: TRBV2
j_gene: TRBJ2-7
CDR3aa: CASSVRRHEQYF
CDR3nt: TGTGCCAGCAGTGTCAGGAGGCACGAGCAGTACTTC

d_gene: TRBD1
abundance: once
v_gene: TRBV24-1
j_gene: TRBJ1-4
CDR3aa: CATSERQGVHEKLFF
CDR3nt: TGTGCCACCAGTGAAAGACAGGGTGTGCATGAAAAACTGTTTTTT

d_gene: TRBD2
abundance: NA
v_gene: TRBV4-1
j_gene: TRBJ2-1
CDR3aa: CASSQVAGGVFF
CDR3nt: TGCGCCAGCAGCCAAGTTGCGGGAGGGGTTTTCTTC

d_gene: TRBD2
abundance: NA
v_gene: TRBV19
j_gene: TRBJ2-7
CDR3aa: CASSIEGTSYEQYF
CDR3nt: TGTGCCAGTAGTATAGAGGGGACTAGTTACGAGCAGTACTTC

d_gene: NA
abundance: NA
v_gene: TRBV7-8
j_gene: TRBJ2-7
CDR3aa: CASSPTLATSSYEQYF
CDR3nt: TGTGCCAGCAGCCCCACCCTAGCGACCAGCTCCTACGAGCAGTACTTC

d_gene: TRBD1
abundance: few
v_gene: TRBV4-2
j_gene: TRBJ1-6
CDR3aa: CASSQDLGQGNSPLHF
CDR3nt: TGTGCCAGCAGCCAAGATTTAGGACAGGGTAATTCACCCCTCCACTTT

d_gene: NA
abundance: NA
v_gene: TRBV3-1/TRBV3-2
j_gene: TRBJ1-4
CDR3aa: CASSQDYEKLFF
CDR3nt: TGTGCCAGCAGCCAAGACTATGAAAAACTGTTTTTT

d_gene: NA
abundance: NA
v_gene: TRBV5-6
j_gene: TRBJ2-7
CDR3aa: CASSLSAVTYEQYF
CDR3nt: TGTGCCAGCAGCTTGTCGGCGGTGACCTACGAGCAGTACTTC

d_gene: TRBD1
abundance: NA
v_gene: TRBV18
j_gene: TRBJ1-2
CDR3aa: CASSPPDRGRDYGYTF
CDR3nt: TGTGCCAGCTCACCACCGGACAGGGGGAGGGACTATGGCTACACCTTC

d_gene: NA
abundance: few
v_gene: TRBV5-1
j_gene: TRBJ2-2
CDR3aa: CASSLEDGRDPGELFF
CDR3nt: TGCGCCAGCAGCTTGGAGGATGGGCGGGACCCCGGGGAGCTGTTTTTT

d_gene: NA
abundance: NA
v_gene: TRBV19
j_gene: TRBJ1-2
CDR3aa: CANSISSGGYGYTF
CDR3nt: TGTGCCAATAGTATTAGCAGTGGAGGTTATGGCTACACCTTC

d_gene: NA
abundance: NA
v_gene: TRBV21-1
j_gene: TRBJ2-7
CDR3aa: CASHRRGRGTYEQYF
CDR3nt: TGTGCCAGCCACCGGCGTGGGCGGGGAACCTACGAGCAGTACTTC

d_gene: TRBD2
abundance: NA
v_gene: TRBV5-6
j_gene: TRBJ2-5
CDR3aa: CASSLGLAYHQETQYF
CDR3nt: TGTGCCAGCAGCTTGGGACTAGCTTACCACCAAGAGACCCAGTACTTC

d_gene: TRBD2
abundance: NA
v_gene: TRBV4-2
j_gene: TRBJ2-7
CDR3aa: CASSQKGLAENYEQYF
CDR3nt: TGTGCCAGCAGCCAGAAGGGACTAGCAGAAAACTACGAGCAGTACTTC

d_gene: TRBD2
abundance: NA
v_gene: TRBV7-8
j_gene: TRBJ2-7
CDR3aa: CASSLSWGGDYEQYF
CDR3nt: TGTGCCAGCAGCTTATCCTGGGGAGGGGACTACGAGCAGTACTTC

d_gene: NA
abundance: once
v_gene: TRBV14
j_gene: TRBJ2-1
CDR3aa: CASSQTAYNEQFF
CDR3nt: TGTGCCAGCAGCCAGACAGCCTACAATGAGCAGTTCTTC

d_gene: TRBD1
abundance: NA
v_gene: TRBV4-2
j_gene: TRBJ2-5
CDR3aa: CASSQPYRDRGLETQYF
CDR3nt: TGTGCCAGCAGCCAACCCTACCGGGACAGGGGGCTGGAGACCCAGTACTTC

d_gene: TRBD2
abundance: NA
v_gene: TRBV5-4
j_gene: TRBJ2-7
CDR3aa: CASSSSGRRDYEQYF
CDR3nt: TGTGCCAGCAGTTCGAGCGGGAGACGGGATTACGAGCAGTACTTC

d_gene: NA
abundance: NA
v_gene: TRBV19
j_gene: TRBJ2-6
CDR3aa: CASSINDRTLKSSGANVLTF
CDR3nt: TGTGCCAGTAGTATCAACGACAGGACCCTTAAATCCTCTGGGGCCAACGTCCTGACTTTC

d_gene: NA
abundance: few
v_gene: TRBV18
j_gene: TRBJ1-2
CDR3aa: CASSPDYGYTF
CDR3nt: TGTGCCAGCTCACCCGACTATGGCTACACCTTC

d_gene: TRBD2
abundance: few
v_gene: TRBV3-1/TRBV3-2
j_gene: TRBJ2-1
CDR3aa: CASSQGLAGGFMQFF
CDR3nt: TGTGCCAGCAGCCAAGGACTAGCGGGAGGGTTCATGCAGTTCTTC

d_gene: TRBD2
abundance: few
v_gene: TRBV28
j_gene: TRBJ2-3
CDR3aa: CASSTLTSGGTDTQYF
CDR3nt: TGTGCCAGCAGTACCCTCACTAGCGGGGGCACAGATACGCAGTATTTT

d_gene: NA
abundance: NA
v_gene: TRBV6-5
j_gene: TRBJ1-2
CDR3aa: CATYRDPNYGYTF
CDR3nt: TGTGCCACATACAGAGACCCCAACTATGGCTACACCTTC

d_gene: TRBD2
abundance: NA
v_gene: TRBV19
j_gene: TRBJ2-7
CDR3aa: CASSPLPGGGMGEQYF
CDR3nt: TGTGCCAGTAGTCCTCTCCCCGGGGGGGGAATGGGCGAGCAGTACTTC

d_gene: NA
abundance: NA
v_gene: TRBV3-1/TRBV3-2
j_gene: TRBJ1-2
CDR3aa: CASSQGALHYGYTF
CDR3nt: TGTGCCAGCAGCCAAGGGGCCCTACACTATGGCTACACCTTC